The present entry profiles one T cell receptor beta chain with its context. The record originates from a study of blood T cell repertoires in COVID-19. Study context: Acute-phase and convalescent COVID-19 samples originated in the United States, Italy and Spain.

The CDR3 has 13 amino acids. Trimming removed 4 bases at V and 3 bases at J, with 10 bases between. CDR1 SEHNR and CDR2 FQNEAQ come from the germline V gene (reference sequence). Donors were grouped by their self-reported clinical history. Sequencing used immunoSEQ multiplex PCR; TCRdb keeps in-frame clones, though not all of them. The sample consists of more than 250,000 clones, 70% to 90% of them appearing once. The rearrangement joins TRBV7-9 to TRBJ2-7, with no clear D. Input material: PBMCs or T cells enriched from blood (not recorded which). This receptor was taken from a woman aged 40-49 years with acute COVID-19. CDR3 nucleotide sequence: TGTGCCAGCAGCTCCTCCCCGCGCTACGAGCAGTACTTC. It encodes CASSSSPRYEQYF.